Shown below are 3 T cell receptor beta chains from a single sample sequenced in a study of T-cell memory formation after mild COVID-19. MiXCR, applied by TCRdb to the 5' RACE reads, yields one record per CDR3 protein. Among 110,000 to 150,000 distinct CDR3 sequences listed, 11% to 15% were seen once. Sequenced input: PBMCs or a T cell subset sorted from them (not recorded which). The receptors stem from an adult woman who had mild COVID-19 (a few samples of this study predate the infection). Cell type and time point are not known.

This clonotype has only a few counts. The chain combines TRBV5-1 with TRBJ2-5; 11 bases map to TRBD1. The germline V gene encodes CDR1 SGHRS and CDR2 YFSETQ. V shed 4 bases, J shed 4 bases, and the junction held 3 bases outside the gene matches. CDR3 length: 14 residues. The CDR3 coding sequence is TGCGCCAGCAGCGTAGGGACAGGGGGAGAGACCCAGTACTTC. It codes for CASSVGTGGETQYF.

This clonotype was counted many times. The V gene is TRBV25-1, the J gene TRBJ2-1, with TRBD2 matching over 9 bases. This CDR3 contains 17 residues. After removal of 6 bases from V and 10 bases from J, the junction contained 19 bases not matched to a gene. The V gene's germline CDR1 is MGHDK and CDR2 SYGVNS. Written as DNA, the CDR3 is TGTGCCAGCAGCGCCCCGCGGGAAGCGGGAGGCGATCCGGAGCAGTTCTTC. It codes for CASSAPREAGGDPEQFF.

V is TRBV15 and J is TRBJ2-7; D is undetermined. V lost 3 bases and J 2 bases, leaving 14 bases between the germline ends. CDR3 length: 15 residues. CDR1 and CDR2 from the germline V gene are LNHNV and YYDKDF (reference sequence). CDR3 residues: CATSRAVGQAYEQYF. The CDR3 bases are TGTGCCACCAGCAGGGCAGTTGGGCAGGCCTACGAGCAGTACTTC.